This T cell receptor beta chain was recorded in a study of T cell responses to AZD1222 COVID-19 vaccine (dated by TCRdb to the early 2020s). For the wider study: TCR sequencing was performed for approximately 240 trial participants, of whom some 200 were given two doses of AZD1222 and around 25 were given two doses of MenACWY control vaccine. Trial participants were enrolled by age into subgroups of 18-55, 56-69 and 70-plus years, and around 150, 29 and 61 TCR-sequenced participants, respectively, were included in these subgroups. Beyond this particular receptor, the publication reports: Epitopes outside the regions mutated in the B.1.351 and B.1.1.7 variants were reportedly recognized by nearly half of the unique spike-specific TCRs. After two AZD1222 doses, both the breadth and the depth of spike-specific TCRs were significantly higher than at day 0 and than in MenACWY recipients. The vaccine-associated CD4 TCRs covered the entire spike protein, and the dominant responses fell in regions 160-218 and 743-854. Participants were mostly white British and included more females than males, and it was suggested by the authors that clonal diversity may have been underestimated. No day 14 peak-response samples were available, so repertoires were characterized only after the peak T cell response. Conclusions about previously exposed vaccinees were limited because only six AZD1222 recipients were SARS-CoV-2 seropositive at baseline. The 56-69-year group was small, and its depth increase did not reach significance, likely because of low power.

The CDR1 and CDR2 encoded by the germline V gene are SGHRS and YFSETQ. The V end loses 0 bases and the J end loses 4 bases, and a stretch of 10 bases separates them. From cysteine to phenylalanine, the CDR3 is 14 amino acids long. The kept DNA is CDR3 alone, 42 bases in frame from the first base. As concerns this clone: What antigen it recognizes has not been identified. No much larger clone exists at a distance of one base, and base qualities are not known.

The sample's time point label, in plain terms: about 28 days (+/-7) after the second vaccine dose. AZD1222 recipients given second doses at about 4 weeks or at about 12 weeks were pooled, since spike-specific TCR depth and breadth were not found to differ between the two schedules. Vaccinee samples were obtained from the UK trials COV001 and COV002, which included a single-blind randomized controlled phase 2/3 trial of AZD1222 (ChAdOx1 nCoV-19) in healthy adults. For TCRbeta chain sequencing, PBMC samples were collected from trial participants at day 0 and at day 28 after the second dose. The CDR3 regions of human TCRbeta chains were analyzed by immunosequencing. Turning to the authors' computational methods: TCRs in the repertoires were matched against a reference library of SARS-CoV-2-specific TCRs that had been generated with the MIRA antigen-specificity platform. Breadth was defined as the fraction of unique TCRs that were SARS-CoV-2-associated. Depth was defined as the fraction of total T cells that were SARS-CoV-2-associated. Using the MIRA data, each spike-specific TCR was mapped to the spike region that the TCR reacts to and placed in a CD4 or CD8 class. Log10-transformed breadth and depth values were compared by one-way ANOVA with Sidak's multiple comparisons tests. TCRdb obtained this table from immuneACCESS and retained in-frame rearrangements with V and J assigned. These tables miss some clones; where compared with another copy, unresolved V genes account for less than half of the shortfall, and the remainder is unexplained. From that table come the V and J calls and clone size; the DNA was used to work out D and trimming. Here the sample has 130,000 to 150,000 clones; over 85% occur a single time. The ten largest clones take up around 1.5% of the sample.

The sequence was obtained from an adult who received the AZD1222 COVID-19 vaccine. The rearranged segments are TRBV5-1 and TRBJ1-1, with TRBD1 tentatively as D gene (5 bases match). This sample comprised peripheral blood, obtained 28 days after the second AZD1222 dose. The bases are TGCGCCAGCAGCTTGGGGCAGGGCCCCACTGAAGCTTTCTTT. This sequence encodes CASSLGQGPTEAFF. Joined to the reference TRBV5-1 and TRBJ1-1 proteins, this CDR3 gives the full variable domain: KAGVTQTPRYLIKTRGQQVTLSCSPISGHRSVSWYQQTPGQGLQFLFEYFSETQRNKGNFPGRFSGRQFSNSRSEMNVSTLELGDSALYLCASSLGQGPTEAFFGQGTRLTVV.